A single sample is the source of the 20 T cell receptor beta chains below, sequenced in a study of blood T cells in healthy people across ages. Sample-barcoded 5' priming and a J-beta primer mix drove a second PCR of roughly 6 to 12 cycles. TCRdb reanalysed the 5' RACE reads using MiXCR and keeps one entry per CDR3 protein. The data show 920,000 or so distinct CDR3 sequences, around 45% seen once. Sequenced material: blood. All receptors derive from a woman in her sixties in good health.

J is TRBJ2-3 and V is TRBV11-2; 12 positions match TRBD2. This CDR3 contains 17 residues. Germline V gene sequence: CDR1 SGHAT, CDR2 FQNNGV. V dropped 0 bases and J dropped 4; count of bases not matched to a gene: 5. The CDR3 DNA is TGTGCCAGCAGCTTAGAACCACTAGCGGGAGGTGCAGATACGCAGTATTTT. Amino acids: CASSLEPLAGGADTQYF.

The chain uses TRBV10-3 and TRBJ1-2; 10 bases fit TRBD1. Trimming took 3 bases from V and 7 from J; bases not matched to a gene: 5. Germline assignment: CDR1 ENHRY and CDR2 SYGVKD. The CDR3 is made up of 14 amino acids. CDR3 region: CAISDGGQGVGYTF. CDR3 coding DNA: TGTGCCATCAGTGATGGTGGACAGGGGGTTGGCTACACCTTC.

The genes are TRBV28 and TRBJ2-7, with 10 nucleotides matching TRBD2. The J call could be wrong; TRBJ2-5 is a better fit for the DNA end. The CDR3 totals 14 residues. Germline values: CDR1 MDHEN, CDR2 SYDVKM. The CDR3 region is CASSLSLAGKTQYF. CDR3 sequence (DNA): TGTGCCAGCAGTTTATCACTAGCGGGAAAGACCCAGTACTTC.

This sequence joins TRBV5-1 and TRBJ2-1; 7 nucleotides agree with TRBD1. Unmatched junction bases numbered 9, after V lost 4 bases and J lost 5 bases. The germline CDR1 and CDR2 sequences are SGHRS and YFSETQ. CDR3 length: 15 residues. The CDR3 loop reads CASSPRQGVHNEQFF. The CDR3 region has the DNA TGCGCCAGCAGCCCTAGACAGGGCGTTCACAATGAGCAGTTCTTC.

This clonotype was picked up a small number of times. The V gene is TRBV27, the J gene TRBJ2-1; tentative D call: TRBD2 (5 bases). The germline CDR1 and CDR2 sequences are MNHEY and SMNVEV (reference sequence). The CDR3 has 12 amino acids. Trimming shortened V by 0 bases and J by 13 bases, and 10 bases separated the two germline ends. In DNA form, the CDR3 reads TGTGCCAGCAGTTTATCTCGGGGAAAACAGTTCTTC. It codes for CASSLSRGKQFF.

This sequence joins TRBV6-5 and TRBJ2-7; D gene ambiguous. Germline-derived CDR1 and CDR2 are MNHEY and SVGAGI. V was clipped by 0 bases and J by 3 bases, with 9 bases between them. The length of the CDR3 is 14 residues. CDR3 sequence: CASSYSGQIYEQYF. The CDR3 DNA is TGTGCCAGCAGTTACTCGGGCCAGATCTACGAGCAGTACTTC.

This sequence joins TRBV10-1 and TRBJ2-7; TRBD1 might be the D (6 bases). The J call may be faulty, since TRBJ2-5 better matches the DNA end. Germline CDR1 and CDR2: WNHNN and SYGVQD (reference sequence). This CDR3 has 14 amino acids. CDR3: CASSARGVRETQYF. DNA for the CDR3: TGCGCCAGCAGTGCCAGGGGTGTGCGGGAGACCCAGTACTTC.

This CDR3 is CASSSIMGGQETQYF. The CDR3 region has the DNA TGTGCCAGCAGCTCCATTATGGGGGGACAAGAGACCCAGTACTTC. The J gene is TRBJ2-5, the V gene TRBV27, with D possibly TRBD2 on 6 matching bases. V dropped 6 bases and J dropped 2 bases, with 16 bases sitting between them. Germline values: CDR1 MNHEY, CDR2 SMNVEV (reference sequence). The CDR3 contains 15 residues.

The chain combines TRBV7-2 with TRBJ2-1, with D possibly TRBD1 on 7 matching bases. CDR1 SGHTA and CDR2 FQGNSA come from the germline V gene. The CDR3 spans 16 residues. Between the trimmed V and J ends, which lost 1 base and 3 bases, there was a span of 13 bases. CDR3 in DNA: TGTGCCAGCAGCTTAGAGGGGGCTAGCGTCTACAATGAGCAGTTCTTC. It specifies CASSLEGASVYNEQFF.

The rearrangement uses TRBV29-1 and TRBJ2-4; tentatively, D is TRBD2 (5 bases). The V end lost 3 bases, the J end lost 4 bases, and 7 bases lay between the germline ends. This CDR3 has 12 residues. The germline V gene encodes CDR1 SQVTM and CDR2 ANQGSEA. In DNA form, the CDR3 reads TGCAGCGTTGACCCGGGGAAAAACATTCAGTACTTC. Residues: CSVDPGKNIQYF.

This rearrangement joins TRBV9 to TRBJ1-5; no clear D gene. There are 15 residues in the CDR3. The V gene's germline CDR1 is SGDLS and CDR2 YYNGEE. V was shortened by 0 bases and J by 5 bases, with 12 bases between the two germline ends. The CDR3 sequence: CASSVEWQNDQPQHF. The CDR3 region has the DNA TGTGCCAGCAGCGTAGAATGGCAGAACGATCAGCCCCAGCATTTT.

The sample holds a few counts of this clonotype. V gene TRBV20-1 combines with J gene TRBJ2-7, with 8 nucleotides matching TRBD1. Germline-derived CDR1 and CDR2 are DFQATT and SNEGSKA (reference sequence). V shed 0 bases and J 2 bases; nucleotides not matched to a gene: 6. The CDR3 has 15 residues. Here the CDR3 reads CSARESGGATYEQYF. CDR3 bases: TGCAGTGCTAGAGAATCAGGGGGCGCAACCTACGAGCAGTACTTC.

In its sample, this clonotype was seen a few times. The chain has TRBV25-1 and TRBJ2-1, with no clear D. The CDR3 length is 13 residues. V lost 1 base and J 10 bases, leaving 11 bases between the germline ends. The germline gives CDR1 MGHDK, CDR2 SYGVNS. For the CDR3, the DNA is TGTGCCAGCAGTGAATCTCCTGGCCGCGAGCAGTTCTTC. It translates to CASSESPGREQFF.

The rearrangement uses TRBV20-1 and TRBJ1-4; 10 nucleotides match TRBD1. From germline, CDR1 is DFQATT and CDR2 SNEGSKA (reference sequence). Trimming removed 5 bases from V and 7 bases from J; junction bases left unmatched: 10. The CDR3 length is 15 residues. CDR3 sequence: CSARQTGGRGEKLFF. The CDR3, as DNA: TGCAGTGCTCGCCAGACAGGGGGCCGGGGTGAAAAACTGTTTTTT.

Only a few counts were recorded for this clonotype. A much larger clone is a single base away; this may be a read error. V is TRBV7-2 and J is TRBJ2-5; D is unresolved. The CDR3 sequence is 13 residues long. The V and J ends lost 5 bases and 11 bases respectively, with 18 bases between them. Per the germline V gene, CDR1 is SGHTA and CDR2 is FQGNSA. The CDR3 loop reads CASSPLSFNEQYF. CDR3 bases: TGTGCCAGCAGCCCCCTTTCTTTCAATGAGCAGTACTTC.

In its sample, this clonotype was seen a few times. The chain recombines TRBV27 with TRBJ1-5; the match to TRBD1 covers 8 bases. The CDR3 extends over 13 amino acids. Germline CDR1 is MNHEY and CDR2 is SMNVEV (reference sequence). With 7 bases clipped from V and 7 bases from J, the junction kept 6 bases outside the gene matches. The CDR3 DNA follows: TGTGCCAGCATCGCTCCAGGGGGCCAGCCCCAGCATTTT. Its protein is CASIAPGGQPQHF.

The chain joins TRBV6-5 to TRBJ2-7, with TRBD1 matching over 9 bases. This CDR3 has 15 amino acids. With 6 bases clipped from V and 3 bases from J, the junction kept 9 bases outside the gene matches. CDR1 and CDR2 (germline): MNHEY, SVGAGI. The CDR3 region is CASRGQGFGGYEQYF. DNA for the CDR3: TGTGCCAGCAGAGGACAGGGGTTCGGTGGCTACGAGCAGTACTTC.

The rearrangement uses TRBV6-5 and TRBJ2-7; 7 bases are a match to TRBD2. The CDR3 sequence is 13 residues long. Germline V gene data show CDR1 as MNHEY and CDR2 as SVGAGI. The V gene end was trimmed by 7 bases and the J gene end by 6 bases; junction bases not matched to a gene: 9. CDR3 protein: CASTGGSPFEQYF. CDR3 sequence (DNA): TGTGCCAGCACGGGGGGTAGTCCCTTCGAGCAGTACTTC.

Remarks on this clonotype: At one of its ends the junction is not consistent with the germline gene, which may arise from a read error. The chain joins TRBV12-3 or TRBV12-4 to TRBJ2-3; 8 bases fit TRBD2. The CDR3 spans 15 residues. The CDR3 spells CASRPTSGVTDTEYF. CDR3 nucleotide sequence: TGTGCCAGCAGACCCACTAGCGGAGTTACAGATACGGAGTATTTT.

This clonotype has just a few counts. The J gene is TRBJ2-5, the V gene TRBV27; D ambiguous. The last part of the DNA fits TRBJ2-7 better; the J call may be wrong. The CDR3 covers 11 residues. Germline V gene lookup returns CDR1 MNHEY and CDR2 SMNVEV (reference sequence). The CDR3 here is CASRVGYEQYF. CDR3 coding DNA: TGTGCCAGCAGGGTGGGCTACGAGCAGTACTTC.